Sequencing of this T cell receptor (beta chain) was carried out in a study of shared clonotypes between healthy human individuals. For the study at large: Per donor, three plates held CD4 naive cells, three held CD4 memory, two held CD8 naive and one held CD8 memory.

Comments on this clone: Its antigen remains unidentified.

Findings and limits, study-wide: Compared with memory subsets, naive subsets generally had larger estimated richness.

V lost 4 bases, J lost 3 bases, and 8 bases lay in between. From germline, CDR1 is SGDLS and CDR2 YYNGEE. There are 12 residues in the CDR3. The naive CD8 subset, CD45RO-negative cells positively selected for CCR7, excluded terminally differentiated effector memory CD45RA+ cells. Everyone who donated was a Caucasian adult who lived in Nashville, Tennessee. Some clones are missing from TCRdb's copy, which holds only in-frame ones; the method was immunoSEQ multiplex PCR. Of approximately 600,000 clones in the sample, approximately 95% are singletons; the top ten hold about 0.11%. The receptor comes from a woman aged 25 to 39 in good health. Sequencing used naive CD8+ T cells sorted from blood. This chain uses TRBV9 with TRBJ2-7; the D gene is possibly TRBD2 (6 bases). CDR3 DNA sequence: TGTGCCAGCAGCTCGACTAGCTACGAGCAGTACTTC. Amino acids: CASSSTSYEQYF.